This T cell receptor (beta chain) was captured by sequencing in a study of early T cells in non-severe SARS-CoV-2 infection. Study background: Sequencing input comprised bulk RNA from unsorted whole blood; chain pairing was not available.

This clonotype came up a few times. Its antigen is as yet unknown. Individually, cDNA molecules had unique molecular identifiers attached to them. TCRdb re-called the 5' RACE reads through MiXCR, storing one row per CDR3 protein. The sample consists of 75,000 to 100,000 distinct CDR3 sequences, around 15% of them appearing once. General study points: Missing private and CD4 specificities, VDJdb matching favored anti-spike CD8 responses.

V lost 4 bases, J lost 8 bases, and 15 bases lay in between. The length of the CDR3 is 13 residues. Germline V gene sequence: CDR1 SGHRS, CDR2 YFSETQ. The chain has TRBV5-1 and TRBJ1-1; D uncertain. The source of this sequence is an adult who was a healthcare worker with PCR-confirmed SARS-CoV-2 infection or an uninfected control (not recorded which). Sequencing was performed on whole blood. The CDR3 DNA sequence: TGCGCCAGCAGCCCCCTTCGGGAGAACGAAGCTTTCTTT. As protein: CASSPLRENEAFF.